This T cell receptor (beta chain) derives from a study of monozygotic twins with cystic fibrosis. The V gene lost 6 bases and the J gene lost 1 base, with 12 bases spanning the gap. The V gene's germline CDR1 is MNHNY and CDR2 SVGAGI (reference sequence). The CDR3 is made up of 14 amino acids. The repertoire was sequenced with immunoSEQ multiplex PCR; TCRdb's copy has only in-frame clones and lacks some. The sample carries 9,000 or so clones, 98% to 99% recorded once. The clonotype comes from a girl under 10 years old with cystic fibrosis. Material: blood. The chain has TRBV6-6 and TRBJ1-1; maybe TRBD1 (5 bases). The CDR3, as DNA: TGTGCCAGCAGCTGGGGGACGGAGAACACTGAAGCTTTCTTT. Encoded protein: CASSWGTENTEAFF.